This passage covers 15 T cell receptor beta chains from one sample sequenced in a study of blood T cell repertoires in COVID-19. Clones were read by immunoSEQ multiplex PCR, and TCRdb kept only the in-frame ones, dropping some. The data hold approximately 330,000 clones, with around 90% observed a single time. Sample: peripheral blood. The receptors were gathered from a woman aged 35 to 49 with COVID-19, enrolled during active disease.

The rearrangement joins TRBV29-1 to TRBJ2-7, with D maybe TRBD1 (6 bases). Germline-derived CDR1 and CDR2 are SQVTM and ANQGSEA. The CDR3 is 14 amino acids. V shed 6 bases and J shed 2 bases, with 17 bases lying between them. CDR3 sequence (DNA): TGCAGCGTCCGGCGGCAGGGGCGTACCTACGAGCAGTACTTC. Translated, it gives CSVRRQGRTYEQYF.

The chain recombines TRBV30 with TRBJ1-5, with D possibly matching TRBD1 (5 bases). Germline lookup yields CDR1 GTSNPN and CDR2 SVGIG (reference sequence). The CDR3 contains 13 residues. Trimming pared 3 bases from V and 7 bases from J, leaving 13 bases between. The CDR3 protein is CAWSGGWDQPQHF. In nucleotides, the CDR3 is TGTGCCTGGAGCGGAGGGTGGGACCAGCCCCAGCATTTT.

This clone has a handful of counts. The chain is built from TRBV6-5 and TRBJ1-4, with D possibly TRBD1 on 6 matching bases. V dropped 5 bases and J dropped 2 bases, with 12 bases sitting between them. Germline loops: CDR1 MNHEY, CDR2 SVGAGI. CDR3 length: 15 residues. CDR3 protein: CASSPFRGTNEKLFF. CDR3 coding DNA: TGTGCCAGCAGTCCCTTCAGGGGCACTAATGAAAAACTGTTTTTT.

The chain links TRBV27 to TRBJ2-1; 15 nucleotides line up with TRBD2. CDR3 length: 14 residues. Losses at the gene ends were 9 bases for V and 7 bases for J; bases not matched to a gene: 4. Germline CDR1 reads MNHEY; CDR2 reads SMNVEV (reference sequence). CDR3 DNA: TGTGCCAGTCTAGGACTAGCGGGGGGGAATGAGCAGTTCTTC. It codes for CASLGLAGGNEQFF.

The gene calls are TRBV7-3 and TRBJ2-1; 12 positions match TRBD2. Germline CDR1 and CDR2: SGHTA and FQGTGA. Trimming at V came to 2 bases and at J to 9 bases, leaving 5 bases not matched to a gene. This CDR3 spans 15 amino acids. Written as DNA, the CDR3 is TGTGCCAGCAGCTTACCGGCTAGCGGGAGGGCTGAGCAGTTCTTC. This gives the protein CASSLPASGRAEQFF.

The V gene is TRBV7-2, the J gene TRBJ2-7; TRBD2 agrees at 13 bases. J lost 3 bases, V lost 2 bases, and 13 bases had no gene match. The CDR3 covers 19 residues. In germline, CDR1 is SGHTA, CDR2 FQGNSA. The CDR3 is CASSLLMTSGRLGSYEQYF. As DNA, the CDR3 is TGTGCCAGCAGCTTACTCATGACTAGCGGGAGGTTAGGAAGCTACGAGCAGTACTTC.

This clone was detected only a few times. The chain couples TRBV27 to TRBJ1-6; 7 bases align to TRBD1. The CDR3 has 14 residues. V dropped 6 bases and J dropped 5; count of bases not matched to a gene: 4. Looked up from germline, CDR1 is MNHEY and CDR2 is SMNVEV (reference sequence). In DNA, the CDR3 is TGTGCCAGCAGCCCGGGACAGAATAATTCACCCCTCCACTTT. Translating it yields CASSPGQNNSPLHF.

The V gene is TRBV2, the J gene TRBJ1-5; TRBD1 aligns across 9 bases. The CDR3 covers 16 residues. V shed 4 bases and J 6 bases; nucleotides not matched to a gene: 10. From germline, CDR1 is SNHLY and CDR2 FYNNEI. CDR3 nucleotides: TGTGCCAGCAGTGCGGGGCCGGACAGGGGAGTTCAGCCCCAGCATTTT. This encodes CASSAGPDRGVQPQHF.

V gene TRBV28 combines with J gene TRBJ2-2; D is unresolved. This CDR3 region has 15 residues. Germline CDR1 and CDR2: MDHEN and SYDVKM. Trimming stripped 0 bases from V and 1 base from J, with 6 bases between. CDR3 nucleotides: TGTGCCAGCAGTTTATGGCAGGAGAACACCGGGGAGCTGTTTTTT. Translation: CASSLWQENTGELFF.

As concerns this clone: This may be a read error: a much more frequent sequence differs by one nucleotide. V and J are TRBV6-2 or TRBV6-3 and TRBJ1-1; tentatively, D is TRBD1 (5 bases). The ends were cut back, 4 bases at V and 0 bases at J, with 9 bases in the middle. Germline V lookup: CDR1 MNHEY, CDR2 SVGEGT. The CDR3 spans 14 residues. CDR3 DNA: TGTGCCAGCAGTTCGGCAGGGATGAACACTGAAGCTTTCTTT. This encodes CASSSAGMNTEAFF.

V usage is TRBV4-1 and J usage is TRBJ1-2, with a possible D match to TRBD1 (5 bases). The germline CDR1 and CDR2 sequences are MGHRA and YSYEKL. This CDR3 is built from 15 residues. V was pared by 1 base and J by 1 base, with 10 bases between. The CDR3 here is CASSQAWDFNYGYTF. CDR3 bases: TGCGCCAGCAGCCAAGCCTGGGACTTTAACTATGGCTACACCTTC.

V and J are TRBV5-1 and TRBJ1-4; no definite D call. This CDR3 region has 14 residues. Trimming removed 3 bases from V and 3 bases from J, with 9 bases in between. Germline V gives CDR1 SGHRS, CDR2 YFSETQ. CDR3 in amino acids: CASSSQRPNEKLFF. The CDR3 DNA reads TGCGCCAGCAGCTCACAGAGACCTAATGAAAAACTGTTTTTT.

This clone was detected only once. V and J are TRBV6-4 and TRBJ2-3, with TRBD2 matching over 7 bases. CDR3 length: 17 residues. Germline V CDR1 and CDR2: MRHNA, SNTAGT. After removal of 3 bases from V and 4 bases from J, the junction contained 13 bases not matched to a gene. CDR3 sequence: CASSDMASGRVPDTQYF. CDR3 in DNA: TGTGCCAGCAGTGATATGGCTAGCGGTCGAGTCCCAGATACGCAGTATTTT.

The chain employs TRBV7-9 and TRBJ2-1, with TRBD2 matching 7 bases. The CDR3 contains 14 residues. The germline gives CDR1 SEHNR, CDR2 FQNEAQ (reference sequence). V gave up 2 bases and J gave up 3 bases; unmatched junction bases: 1. The CDR3 loop is CASSLRDYYNEQFF. The DNA of the CDR3 is TGTGCCAGCAGCTTACGGGACTACTACAATGAGCAGTTCTTC. Supplemented by reference TRBV7-9 and TRBJ2-1, the full variable domain reads DTGVSQNPRHKITKRGQNVTFRCDPISEHNRLYWYRQTLGQGPEFLTYFQNEAQLEKSRLLSDRFSAERPKGSFSTLEIQRTEQGDSAMYLCASSLRDYYNEQFFGPGTRLTVL.

This clone has only a few counts. The chain carries TRBV6-5 and TRBJ2-7; possible D gene TRBD2, 5 bases. This CDR3 has 13 residues. Trimming stripped 4 bases from V and 4 bases from J, with 11 bases between. The germline gives CDR1 MNHEY, CDR2 SVGAGI. The CDR3 region is CASSSHVAYEQYF. CDR3 DNA sequence: TGTGCCAGCAGTTCCCATGTAGCGTACGAGCAGTACTTC.